This T cell receptor (beta chain) was found in a study of control samples from healthy donors and cancer patients. Clones were sequenced by immunoSEQ multiplex PCR, and TCRdb holds only the in-frame ones, with some missing. The sample contains some 130,000 clones, 80% to 95% of which appear only once. This clone came up once. Trimming removed 10 bases from V and 3 bases from J, with 19 bases in between. The length of the CDR3 is 14 residues. Germline-derived CDR1 and CDR2 are SNHLY and FYNNEI. The chain has TRBV2 and TRBJ2-7; D assignment may be TRBD1 or TRBD2 (6 bases each). The sequenced sample was blood. The TCR originated in a man aged 18 to 30 in good health. CDR3 amino acids: CATAPGVADYEQYF. Here the CDR3 DNA reads TGTGCCACTGCTCCAGGGGTAGCGGACTACGAGCAGTACTTC.